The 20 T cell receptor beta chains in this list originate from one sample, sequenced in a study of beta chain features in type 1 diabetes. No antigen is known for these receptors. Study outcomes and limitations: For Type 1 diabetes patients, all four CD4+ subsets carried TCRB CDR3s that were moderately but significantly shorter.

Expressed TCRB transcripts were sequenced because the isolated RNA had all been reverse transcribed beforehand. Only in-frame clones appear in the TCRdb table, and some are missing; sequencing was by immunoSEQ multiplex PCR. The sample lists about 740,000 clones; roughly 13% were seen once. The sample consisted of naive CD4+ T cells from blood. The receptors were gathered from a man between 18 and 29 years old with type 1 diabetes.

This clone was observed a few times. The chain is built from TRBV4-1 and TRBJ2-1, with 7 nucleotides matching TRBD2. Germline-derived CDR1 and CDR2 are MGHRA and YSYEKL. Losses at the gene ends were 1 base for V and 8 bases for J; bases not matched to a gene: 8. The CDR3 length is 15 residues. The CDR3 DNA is TGCGCCAGCAGCCAAGGGGGAGGGCGGAGGGATGAGCAGTTCTTC. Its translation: CASSQGGGRRDEQFF.

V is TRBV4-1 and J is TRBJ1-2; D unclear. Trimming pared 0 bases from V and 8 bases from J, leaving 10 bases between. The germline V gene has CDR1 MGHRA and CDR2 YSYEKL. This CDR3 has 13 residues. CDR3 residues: CASSQDEGYGYTF. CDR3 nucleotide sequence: TGCGCCAGCAGCCAAGATGAGGGTTACGGCTACACCTTC.

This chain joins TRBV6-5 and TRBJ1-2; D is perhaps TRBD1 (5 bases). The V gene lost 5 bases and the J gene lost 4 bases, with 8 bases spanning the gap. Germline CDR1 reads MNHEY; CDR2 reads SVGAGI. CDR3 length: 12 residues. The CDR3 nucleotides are TGTGCCAGCAGTATCGACAGCTATGGCTACACCTTC. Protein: CASSIDSYGYTF.

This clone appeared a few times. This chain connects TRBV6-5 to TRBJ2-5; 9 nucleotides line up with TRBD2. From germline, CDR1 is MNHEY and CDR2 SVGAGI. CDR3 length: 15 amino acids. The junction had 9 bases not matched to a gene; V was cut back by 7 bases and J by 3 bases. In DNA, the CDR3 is TGTGCCAGCACTTCTAGCGGGGTCGGGAAAGAGACCCAGTACTTC. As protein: CASTSSGVGKETQYF.

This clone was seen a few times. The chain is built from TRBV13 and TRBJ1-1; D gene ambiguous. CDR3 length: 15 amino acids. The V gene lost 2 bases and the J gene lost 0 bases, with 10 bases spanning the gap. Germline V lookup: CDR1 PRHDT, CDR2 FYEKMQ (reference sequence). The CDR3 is CASSLPGRLNTEAFF. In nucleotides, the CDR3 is TGTGCCAGCAGCTTACCAGGACGGTTGAACACTGAAGCTTTCTTT.

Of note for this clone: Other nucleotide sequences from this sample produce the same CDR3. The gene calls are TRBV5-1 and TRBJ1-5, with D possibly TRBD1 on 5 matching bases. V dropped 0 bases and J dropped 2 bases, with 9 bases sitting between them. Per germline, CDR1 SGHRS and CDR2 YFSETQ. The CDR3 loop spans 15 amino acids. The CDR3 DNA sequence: TGCGCCAGCAGCTTGGAAGGGGCCGGCAATCAGCCCCAGCATTTT. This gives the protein CASSLEGAGNQPQHF.

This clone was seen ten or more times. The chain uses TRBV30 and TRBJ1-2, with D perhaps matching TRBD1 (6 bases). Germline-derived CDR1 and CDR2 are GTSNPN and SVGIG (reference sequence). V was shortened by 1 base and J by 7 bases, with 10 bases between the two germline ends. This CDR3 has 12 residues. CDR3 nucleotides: TGTGCCTGGAGTGCAGGGGAATTTGGCTACACCTTC. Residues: CAWSAGEFGYTF.

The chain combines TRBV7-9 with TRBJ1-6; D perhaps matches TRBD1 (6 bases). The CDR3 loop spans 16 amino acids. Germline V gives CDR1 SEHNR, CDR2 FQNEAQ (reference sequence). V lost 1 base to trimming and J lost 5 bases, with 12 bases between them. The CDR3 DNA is TGTGCCAGCAGCTTAGTTCCGGGGGCGGATAATTCACCCCTCCACTTT. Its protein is CASSLVPGADNSPLHF. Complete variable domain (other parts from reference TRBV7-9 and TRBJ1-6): DTGVSQNPRHKITKRGQNVTFRCDPISEHNRLYWYRQTLGQGPEFLTYFQNEAQLEKSRLLSDRFSAERPKGSFSTLEIQRTEQGDSAMYLCASSLVPGADNSPLHFGNGTRLTVT.

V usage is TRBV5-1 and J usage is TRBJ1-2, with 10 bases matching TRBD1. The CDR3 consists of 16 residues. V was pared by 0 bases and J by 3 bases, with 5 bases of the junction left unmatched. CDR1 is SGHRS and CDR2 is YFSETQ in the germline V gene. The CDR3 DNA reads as TGCGCCAGCAGCTTGGCCCCGGGACAGGGGTACTATGGCTACACCTTC. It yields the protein CASSLAPGQGYYGYTF.

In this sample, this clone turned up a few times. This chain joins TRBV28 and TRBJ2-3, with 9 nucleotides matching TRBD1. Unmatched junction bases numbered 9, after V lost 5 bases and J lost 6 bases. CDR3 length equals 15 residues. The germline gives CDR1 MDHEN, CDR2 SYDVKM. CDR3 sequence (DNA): TGTGCCAGCAGTCCCTCGGGACAGGGATCGGATACGCAGTATTTT. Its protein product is CASSPSGQGSDTQYF.

The CDR3 protein is CASSVGGSGGYNEQFF. The CDR3 DNA is TGTGCCAGCAGCGTAGGTGGTAGCGGGGGCTACAATGAGCAGTTCTTC. The chain employs TRBV9 and TRBJ2-1; TRBD2 aligns across 9 bases. The CDR3 loop spans 16 amino acids. V was clipped by 0 bases and J by 3 bases; unmatched bases: 4. The germline V gene encodes CDR1 SGDLS and CDR2 YYNGEE. Based on the CDR3 plus reference TRBV9 and TRBJ2-1, the full variable domain is DSGVTQTPKHLITATGQRVTLRCSPRSGDLSVYWYQQSLDQGLQFLIQYYNGEERAKGNILERFSAQQFPDLHSELNLSSLELGDSALYFCASSVGGSGGYNEQFFGPGTRLTVL.

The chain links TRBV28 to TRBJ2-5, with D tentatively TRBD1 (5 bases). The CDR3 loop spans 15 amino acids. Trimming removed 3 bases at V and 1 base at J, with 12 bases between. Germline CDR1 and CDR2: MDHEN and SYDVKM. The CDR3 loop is CASSLGGAGQETQYF. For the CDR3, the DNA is TGTGCCAGCAGTTTGGGTGGGGCAGGCCAAGAGACCCAGTACTTC. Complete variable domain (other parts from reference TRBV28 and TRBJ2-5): DVKVTQSSRYLVKRTGEKVFLECVQDMDHENMFWYRQDPGLGLRLIYFSYDVKMKEKGDIPEGYSVSREKKERFSLILESASTNQTSMYLCASSLGGAGQETQYFGPGTRLLVL.

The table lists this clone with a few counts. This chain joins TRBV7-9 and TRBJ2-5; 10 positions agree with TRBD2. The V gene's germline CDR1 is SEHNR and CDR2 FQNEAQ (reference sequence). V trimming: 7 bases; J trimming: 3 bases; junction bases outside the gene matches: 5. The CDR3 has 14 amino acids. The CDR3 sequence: CASTFGTSEETQYF. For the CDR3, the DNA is TGTGCCAGCACGTTTGGGACTAGCGAAGAGACCCAGTACTTC.

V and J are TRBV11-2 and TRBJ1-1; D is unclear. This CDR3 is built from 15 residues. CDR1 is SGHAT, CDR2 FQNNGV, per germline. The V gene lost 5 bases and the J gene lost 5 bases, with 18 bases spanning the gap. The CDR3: CASSVWPEGRTEAFF. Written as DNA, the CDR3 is TGTGCCAGCAGCGTGTGGCCAGAGGGAAGGACTGAAGCTTTCTTT.

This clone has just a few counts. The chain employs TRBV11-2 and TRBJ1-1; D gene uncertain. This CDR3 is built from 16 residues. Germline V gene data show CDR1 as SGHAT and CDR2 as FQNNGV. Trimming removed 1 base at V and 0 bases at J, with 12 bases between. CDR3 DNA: TGTGCCAGCAGCTTAGGGTTCCGGGTGATGAACACTGAAGCTTTCTTT. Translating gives CASSLGFRVMNTEAFF.

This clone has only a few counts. The CDR3 region is CASSLPGGATDTQYF. The CDR3 nucleotides are TGTGCCAGCAGTTTACCGGGGGGGGCCACAGATACGCAGTATTTT. The chain carries TRBV28 and TRBJ2-3, with TRBD2 matching 8 bases. The CDR3 consists of 15 residues. Germline V gives CDR1 MDHEN, CDR2 SYDVKM. The trim removed 2 bases at V and 2 bases at J, leaving 3 bases unmatched.

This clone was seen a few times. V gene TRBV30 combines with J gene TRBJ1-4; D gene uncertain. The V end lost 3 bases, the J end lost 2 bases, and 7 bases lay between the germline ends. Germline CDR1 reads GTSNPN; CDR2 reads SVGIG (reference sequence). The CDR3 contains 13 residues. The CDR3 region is CAWSAVTNEKLFF. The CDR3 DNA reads TGTGCCTGGAGCGCCGTTACTAATGAAAAACTGTTTTTT.

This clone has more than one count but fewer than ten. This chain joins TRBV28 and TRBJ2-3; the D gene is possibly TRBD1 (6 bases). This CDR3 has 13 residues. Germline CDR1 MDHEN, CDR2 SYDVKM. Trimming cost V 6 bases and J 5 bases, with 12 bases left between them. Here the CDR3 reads CASRSSGVDTQYF. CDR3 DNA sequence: TGTGCCAGCAGGTCCTCAGGGGTAGATACGCAGTATTTT.

In nucleotides, the CDR3 is TGTGCCAGTAGTATCGGGACTAGCGGGGGGCCAGGCACAGATACGCAGTATTTT. As protein: CASSIGTSGGPGTDTQYF. The chain combines TRBV19 with TRBJ2-3; 15 nucleotides align to TRBD2. Germline assignment: CDR1 LNHDA and CDR2 SQIVND (reference sequence). This CDR3 contains 18 residues. The J segment lost 1 base and the V segment lost 3 bases, leaving 5 bases of the junction unmatched.

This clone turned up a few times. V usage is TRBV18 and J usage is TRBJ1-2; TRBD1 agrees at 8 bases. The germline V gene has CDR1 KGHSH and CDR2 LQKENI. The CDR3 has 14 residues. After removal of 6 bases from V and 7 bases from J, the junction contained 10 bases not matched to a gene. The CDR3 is CASSETGEVAGYTF. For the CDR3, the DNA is TGTGCCAGCTCTGAGACAGGGGAGGTTGCTGGCTACACCTTC.